This T cell receptor (beta chain) was obtained from a study of T-cell reconstitution after alpha-beta-depleted transplantation in children. Trimming left V 6 bases short and J 4 bases short, with 14 bases between. CDR3 length: 14 amino acids. Germline CDR1 is SGHRS and CDR2 is YFSETQ. This clonotype was observed a handful of times. Molecular barcoding with unique molecular identifiers was used for the TCRbeta library. Via MiXCR, TCRdb re-called the PCR reads, giving one row per CDR3 protein. The sample includes hundreds of thousands of distinct CDR3 sequences, 30% to 35% seen only once; the top ten take around 2.5%.

V gene TRBV5-1 combines with J gene TRBJ1-3; a possible D gene is TRBD1 (6 bases). The TCR was taken from a human donor who donated a stem cell graft to a child with aplastic anemia. The sample was PBMCs from the stem cell graft donor, taken from the stem cell graft. The CDR3 spells CASTPGVSGNTIYF. The CDR3 nucleotides are TGCGCCAGCACCCCAGGGGTCTCAGGAAACACCATATATTTT.